The 3 T cell receptor beta chains below were found in one sample sequenced in a study of blood T cell repertoires in COVID-19. Measured with immunoSEQ multiplex PCR; TCRdb has only the in-frame clones, and not every one. The table lists hundreds of thousands of clones, roughly 80% of them singletons, with 4.7% in the top ten. Sequencing used peripheral blood. The origin of the receptors is a woman aged 70-85 years with acute or convalescent COVID-19.

The gene calls are TRBV7-2 and TRBJ2-7; 8 bases align to TRBD2. The CDR3 extends over 15 amino acids. Germline V lookup: CDR1 SGHTA, CDR2 FQGNSA. The V segment lost 1 base and the J segment 3 bases; nucleotides outside the gene matches: 5. The CDR3 reads CASSLGAGDIYEQYF. CDR3 DNA: TGTGCCAGCAGCTTAGGAGCGGGGGATATCTACGAGCAGTACTTC.

The rearrangement uses TRBV20-1 and TRBJ1-5, with D uncertain. The V end was cut by 3 bases, the J end by 1 base, with 4 bases between. The CDR3 extends over 12 amino acids. CDR1 is DFQATT, CDR2 SNEGSKA, per germline (reference sequence). Here the CDR3 DNA reads TGCAGTGCTAGTCTCAGCAATCAGCCCCAGCATTTT. This codes for CSASLSNQPQHF.

The chain is built from TRBV6-5 and TRBJ1-4; D is ambiguous. With 2 bases removed from V and 0 bases from J, the gap between germline ends came to 4 bases. Germline CDR1 MNHEY, CDR2 SVGAGI. There are 14 residues in the CDR3. Here the CDR3 reads CASSYGSTNEKLFF. CDR3 nucleotide sequence: TGTGCCAGCAGTTACGGCTCAACTAATGAAAAACTGTTTTTT.